The sequence of this TCR beta chain was determined in a study of Graves' ophthalmopathy and Graves' hyperthyroidism. Study overall: The study drew peripheral blood at initial diagnosis, before any treatment. Regarding the study as a whole: Blood was where most expanded thyroid clonotypes above 0.001 frequency also turned up. The 13-signature model separated ophthalmopathy from stable hyperthyroidism at over 85% sensitivity and roughly 80% specificity.

PBMCs were isolated from an approximately 10 ml sample of fresh peripheral blood. This clonotype was recorded many times. Its antigen is undetermined. Scientists amplified the TCR beta CDR3 regions from RNA transcripts. The authors performed first-round RT-PCR with HTBI primers and then a second-round multiplex PCR. TCRdb analysed the multiplex PCR reads with MiXCR anew, one entry per CDR3 protein. The data show around 470,000 distinct CDR3 sequences, around an eighth seen once. Sequenced input: blood. This TCR derives from a woman under 40 with Graves' ophthalmopathy.

Here the CDR3 DNA reads TGTGCCAGCAGCCAACCAAAGGGCTTAACCTACGAGCAGTACTTC. Its protein is CASSQPKGLTYEQYF. The chain has TRBV7-3 and TRBJ2-7; no reliable D call. The CDR3 length is 15 residues. Trimming shortened V by 5 bases and J by 2 bases, and 16 bases separated the two germline ends. The germline V gene encodes CDR1 SGHTA and CDR2 FQGTGA.